Each of the 18 T cell receptor beta chains below was sequenced from the same sample in a study of cytomegalovirus exposure and HLA in healthy donors. Primers for the PCR totalled 60 Vbeta and 13 Jbeta. Measured with immunoSEQ multiplex PCR; TCRdb has only the in-frame clones, and not every one. This table holds 150,000 or so clones, about 75% found once. Sequenced sample: PBMCs. The receptors derive from a man between 18 and 35 years old in good health and CMV-seropositive.

This chain connects TRBV29-1 to TRBJ2-1, with 10 bases matching TRBD2. The germline V gene has CDR1 SQVTM and CDR2 ANQGSEA. The CDR3 loop spans 15 amino acids. The J segment lost 0 bases and the V segment lost 7 bases, leaving 6 bases of the junction unmatched. This chain's CDR3 is CSATSSGSSYNEQFF. CDR3 nucleotides: TGCAGCGCTACCTCTAGCGGGAGCTCCTACAATGAGCAGTTCTTC.

The CDR3 reads CASSIGSTGDEQYF. The CDR3 DNA is TGTGCCAGCAGTATAGGAAGTACCGGGGACGAGCAGTACTTC. The chain links TRBV7-3 to TRBJ2-7; TRBD2 is a possible D gene (5 bases). Trimming cost V 6 bases and J 5 bases, with 17 bases left between them. The CDR3 is 14 amino acids. From germline, CDR1 is SGHTA and CDR2 FQGTGA.

This clone showed up just once. The CDR3 spells CASGPGTSGNNEQFF. CDR3 nucleotides: TGTGCCAGCGGCCCCGGGACTAGCGGCAACAATGAGCAGTTCTTC. The chain recombines TRBV2 with TRBJ2-1; 11 bases are a match to TRBD2. V shed 8 bases and J 5 bases; nucleotides not matched to a gene: 8. The CDR3 spans 15 residues. Germline V CDR1 and CDR2: SNHLY, FYNNEI.

This sequence joins TRBV7-3 and TRBJ2-1; 13 nucleotides align to TRBD2. CDR1 is SGHTA, CDR2 FQGTGA, per germline. This CDR3 has 16 amino acids. Trimming took 5 bases from V and 7 from J; bases not matched to a gene: 8. CDR3 DNA sequence: TGTGCCAGCAGCCTTTCCACTAGCGGGAGGGCAAATGAGCAGTTCTTC. Its translation: CASSLSTSGRANEQFF.

The chain links TRBV2 to TRBJ1-5; possibly TRBD1 for D (5 bases). The CDR3 contains 18 residues. V was pared by 6 bases and J by 0 bases, with 21 bases between. Per germline, CDR1 SNHLY and CDR2 FYNNEI. CDR3 sequence reads: CASRGGSAGDYSNQPQHF. The CDR3 coding sequence is TGTGCCAGCAGGGGGGGGTCGGCGGGGGATTATAGCAATCAGCCCCAGCATTTT.

This clone was counted between two and nine times. The rearrangement uses TRBV2 and TRBJ2-1; D remains ambiguous. The CDR3 has 15 residues. Germline V gene sequence: CDR1 SNHLY, CDR2 FYNNEI. V was trimmed by 3 bases and J by 1 base, leaving 10 bases between them. DNA of the CDR3: TGTGCCAGCAGTGAGTTTCCCAGTTCCTACAATGAGCAGTTCTTC. It is translated as CASSEFPSSYNEQFF.

The chain is built from TRBV28 and TRBJ2-7, with a tentative D call TRBD2 (6 bases). Per the germline V gene, CDR1 is MDHEN and CDR2 is SYDVKM. The V end was cut by 3 bases, the J end by 6 bases, with 21 bases between. The CDR3 covers 16 residues. The CDR3 DNA reads TGTGCCAGCAGTTTGTCCGCGGCTAATTCGGAGGGCGAGCAGTACTTC. It encodes CASSLSAANSEGEQYF.

CDR3 residues: CASSASDRTDTQYF. The CDR3 DNA is TGCGCCAGCAGCGCTAGCGACCGCACAGATACGCAGTATTTT. The chain is built from TRBV5-1 and TRBJ2-3; TRBD2 is a possible D gene (6 bases). This CDR3 contains 14 residues. V shed 4 bases and J shed 1 base, with 10 bases lying between them. The V gene's germline CDR1 is SGHRS and CDR2 YFSETQ. Variable domain in full (rest from reference TRBV5-1 and TRBJ2-3): KAGVTQTPRYLIKTRGQQVTLSCSPISGHRSVSWYQQTPGQGLQFLFEYFSETQRNKGNFPGRFSGRQFSNSRSEMNVSTLELGDSALYLCASSASDRTDTQYFGPGTRLTVL.

This clone was seen a handful of times. This chain uses TRBV5-1 with TRBJ2-7; D is possibly TRBD1 (6 bases). The CDR3 totals 13 residues. From germline, CDR1 is SGHRS and CDR2 YFSETQ. The ends were cut back, 4 bases at V and 0 bases at J, with 8 bases in the middle. CDR3 amino acids: CASSRQASYEQYF. The CDR3 bases are TGCGCCAGCAGCAGACAGGCCTCCTACGAGCAGTACTTC.

The J gene is TRBJ1-2, the V gene TRBV5-6, with 7 bases lining up with TRBD1. The CDR3 has 16 amino acids. The V gene's germline CDR1 is SGHDT and CDR2 YYEEEE. Losses at the gene ends were 4 bases for V and 2 bases for J; bases not matched to a gene: 11. In DNA, the CDR3 is TGTGCCAGCAGCCCCTTCATAGGGGGCGGAAACTATGGCTACACCTTC. The encoded protein is CASSPFIGGGNYGYTF.

V and J are TRBV28 and TRBJ2-1, with 12 bases aligning to TRBD2. CDR3 length equals 18 residues. Germline lookup yields CDR1 MDHEN and CDR2 SYDVKM. V was clipped by 8 bases and J by 3 bases; unmatched bases: 14. CDR3 sequence reads: CASSGLAGGWFDYNEQFF. CDR3 nucleotide sequence: TGTGCCAGCTCTGGTCTAGCGGGAGGGTGGTTCGACTACAATGAGCAGTTCTTC.

In this sample, this clone turned up a few times. The gene calls are TRBV9 and TRBJ2-1; D may be TRBD2 (5 bases). The V end lost 0 bases, the J end lost 0 bases, and 10 bases lay between the germline ends. Germline V gene data show CDR1 as SGDLS and CDR2 as YYNGEE. This CDR3 contains 16 residues. CDR3 amino acids: CASSVGGLSSYNEQFF. Written as DNA, the CDR3 is TGTGCCAGCAGCGTAGGCGGACTTAGCTCCTACAATGAGCAGTTCTTC.

CDR3: CAWSVMDTQYF. The CDR3, as DNA: TGTGCCTGGAGTGTTATGGATACGCAGTATTTT. The chain couples TRBV30 to TRBJ2-3, with no clear D. CDR1 and CDR2 (germline): GTSNPN, SVGIG (reference sequence). The CDR3 spans 11 residues. V was cut by 0 bases and J by 6 bases, with 4 bases left in between.

The rearrangement links TRBV4-1 to TRBJ1-1; tentatively, D is TRBD1 (6 bases). Germline lookup yields CDR1 MGHRA and CDR2 YSYEKL. CDR3 length: 13 residues. Trimming cost V 4 bases and J 7 bases, with 13 bases left between them. CDR3 region: CASSPGGAGEAFF. CDR3 bases: TGCGCCAGCAGCCCCGGGGGGGCGGGTGAAGCTTTCTTT.

The rearrangement joins TRBV14 to TRBJ2-1; possible D gene TRBD2, 6 bases. CDR3 size: 13 residues. The germline V gene encodes CDR1 SGHDN and CDR2 FVKESK. V was trimmed by 1 base and J by 11 bases, leaving 12 bases between them. CDR3 in DNA: TGTGCCAGCAGCCAAGGTATCGGGAGTCAGCAGTTCTTC. This sequence encodes CASSQGIGSQQFF.

Concerning this clone: A junction end diverges from the germline sequence, so it may reflect a read error. This chain links TRBV7-9 with TRBJ2-3; D remains unclear. Per germline, CDR1 SEHNR and CDR2 FQNEAQ (reference sequence). The CDR3 runs to 12 residues. The CDR3 region is CSSSSGADTQYF. The CDR3 bases are TGTTCCAGCAGCTCTGGAGCAGATACGCAGTATTTT. The full variable domain, rest sourced from reference TRBV7-9 and TRBJ2-3, is DTGVSQNPRHKITKRGQNVTFRCDPISEHNRLYWYRQTLGQGPEFLTYFQNEAQLEKSRLLSDRFSAERPKGSFSTLEIQRTEQGDSAMYLCSSSSGADTQYFGPGTRLTVL.

The chain carries TRBV2 and TRBJ2-2, with 8 bases aligning to TRBD1. Germline CDR1 and CDR2: SNHLY and FYNNEI. CDR3 size: 16 residues. Trimming removed 5 bases from V and 6 bases from J; junction bases left unmatched: 11. This CDR3 reads CASSRGAGGIAGELFF. Written as DNA, the CDR3 is TGTGCCAGCAGTCGGGGAGCAGGGGGCATCGCCGGGGAGCTGTTTTTT.

A word on this clone: One end of the junction does not line up with germline, which may come from a read error. The V gene is TRBV27, the J gene TRBJ2-7; 10 positions agree with TRBD2. The V gene's germline CDR1 is MNHEY and CDR2 SMNVEV (reference sequence). There are 15 residues in the CDR3. The CDR3 nucleotides read TGTGCCAGCAGTCCCCTAGCGGGAGTTCTCTACAAGCAGTACTTC. Translating gives CASSPLAGVLYKQYF.